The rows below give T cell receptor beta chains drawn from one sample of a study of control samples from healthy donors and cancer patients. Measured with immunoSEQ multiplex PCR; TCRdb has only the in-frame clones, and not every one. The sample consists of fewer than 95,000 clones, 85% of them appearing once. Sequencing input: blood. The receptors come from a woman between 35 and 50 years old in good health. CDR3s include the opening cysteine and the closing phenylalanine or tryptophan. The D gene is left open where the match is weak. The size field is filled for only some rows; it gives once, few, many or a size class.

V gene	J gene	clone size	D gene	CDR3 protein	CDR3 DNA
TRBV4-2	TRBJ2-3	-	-	CASSQDGARASTDTQYF	TGTGCCAGCAGCCAAGATGGAGCCCGAGCGAGCACAGATACGCAGTATTTT
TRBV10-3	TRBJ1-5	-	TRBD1	CAIQGQGNQPQHF	TGTGCCATCCAGGGACAGGGAAATCAGCCCCAGCATTTT
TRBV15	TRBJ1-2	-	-	CATSRDLGNYGYTF	TGTGCCACCAGCAGAGATCTAGGGAACTATGGCTACACCTTC
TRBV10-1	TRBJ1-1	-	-	CAKKPPTEAFF	TGCGCCAAAAAACCCCCCACTGAAGCTTTCTTT
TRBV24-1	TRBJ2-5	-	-	CATSDGSMAQETQYF	TGTGCCACCAGTGATGGGTCGATGGCACAAGAGACCCAGTACTTC
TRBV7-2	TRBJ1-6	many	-	CASSLEAEGTLHF	TGTGCCAGCAGCTTAGAGGCGGAGGGCACCCTCCACTTT
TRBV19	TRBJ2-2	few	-	CASKKVAGELFF	TGTGCCAGTAAAAAGGTGGCCGGGGAGCTGTTTTTT
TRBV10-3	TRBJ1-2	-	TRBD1	CATLPGTGVRGYTF	TGTGCCACCCTGCCCGGGACAGGGGTTAGGGGCTACACCTTC
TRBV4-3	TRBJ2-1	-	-	CASSQAQGGEQFF	TGCGCCAGCAGCCAAGCCCAGGGTGGTGAGCAGTTCTTC
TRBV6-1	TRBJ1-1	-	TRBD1	CASSEATHGQGANTEAFF	TGTGCCAGCAGTGAAGCCACTCATGGACAGGGCGCGAACACTGAAGCTTTCTTT
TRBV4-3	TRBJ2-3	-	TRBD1	CASSQESRWRQGQDTQYF	TGCGCCAGCAGCCAGGAGTCCCGGTGGAGACAGGGTCAAGATACGCAGTATTTT
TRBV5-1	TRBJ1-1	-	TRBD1	CASSPGTGVNTEAFF	TGCGCCAGCAGCCCCGGGACAGGGGTAAACACTGAAGCTTTCTTT
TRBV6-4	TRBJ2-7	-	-	CASRSGHILRGPYF	TGTGCCAGCAGGAGCGGACATATCCTGCGTGGGCCGTACTTC
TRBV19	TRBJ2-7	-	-	CASSSLRGDILYEQYF	TGTGCCAGTAGTTCTCTCCGGGGCGATATCCTCTACGAGCAGTACTTC
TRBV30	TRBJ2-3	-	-	CAWSVQGGVKYF	TGTGCCTGGAGTGTACAAGGGGGGGTGAAGTATTTT
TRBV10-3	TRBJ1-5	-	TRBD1	CAINGQVDQPQHF	TGTGCCATCAACGGACAGGTCGACCAGCCCCAGCATTTT
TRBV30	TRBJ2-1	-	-	CAWSATGSSSEQFF	TGTGCCTGGAGTGCTACAGGGAGTTCGTCAGAGCAGTTCTTC
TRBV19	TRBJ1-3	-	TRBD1	CASRARDRGMSSGNTIYF	TGTGCCAGTAGAGCCCGGGACAGGGGGATGAGCTCTGGAAACACCATATATTTT
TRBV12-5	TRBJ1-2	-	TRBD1	CASGLGGQEINYGYTF	TGTGCTAGTGGTTTGGGAGGACAGGAGATTAACTATGGCTACACCTTC
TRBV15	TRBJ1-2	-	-	CATSRDSGRFASRHYTF	TGTGCCACCAGCAGAGATTCGGGGCGGTTCGCCTCTCGCCACTACACCTTC
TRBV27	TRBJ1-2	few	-	CASSGGYGYTF	TGTGCCAGCAGTGGAGGGTATGGCTACACCTTC
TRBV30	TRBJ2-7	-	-	CASTSGKAAYEQYF	TGTGCCTCCACATCGGGAAAGGCTGCCTACGAGCAGTACTTC
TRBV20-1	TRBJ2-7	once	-	CSASTSGPSYEQYF	TGCAGTGCAAGTACTAGTGGACCCTCCTACGAGCAGTACTTC
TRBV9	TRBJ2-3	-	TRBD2	CASSKLAGGRGTDTQYF	TGTGCCAGCAGTAAACTAGCGGGGGGGCGTGGCACAGATACGCAGTATTTT
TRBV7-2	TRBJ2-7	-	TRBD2	CASSSLVGTGGSYEQYF	TGTGCCAGCAGCTCCCTCGTAGGGACGGGGGGCTCCTACGAGCAGTACTTC
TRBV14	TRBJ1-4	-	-	CASSQDLLGTNEKLFF	TGTGCCAGCAGCCAAGATCTCCTCGGGACTAATGAAAAACTGTTTTTT
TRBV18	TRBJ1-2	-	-	CASSPQTHGGYGYTF	TGTGCCAGCTCACCCCAGACACATGGCGGCTACGGCTACACCTTC
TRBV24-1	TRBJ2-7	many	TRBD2	CATASGGAVHEQYF	TGTGCCACCGCTAGCGGGGGGGCCGTCCACGAGCAGTACTTC